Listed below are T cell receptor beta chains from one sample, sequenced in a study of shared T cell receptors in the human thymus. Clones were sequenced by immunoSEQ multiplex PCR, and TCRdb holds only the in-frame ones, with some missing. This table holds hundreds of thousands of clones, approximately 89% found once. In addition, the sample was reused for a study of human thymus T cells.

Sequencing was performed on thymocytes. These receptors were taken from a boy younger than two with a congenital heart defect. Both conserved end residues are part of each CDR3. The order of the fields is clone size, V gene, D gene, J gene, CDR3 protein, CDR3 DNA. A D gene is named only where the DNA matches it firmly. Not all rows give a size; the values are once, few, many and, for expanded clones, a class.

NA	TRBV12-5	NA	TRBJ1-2	CASEAQDWRYGYTF	TGTGCTAGTGAAGCCCAGGACTGGCGCTATGGCTACACCTTC
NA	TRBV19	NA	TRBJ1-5	CASSTTGQLVYPIQPQHF	TGTGCCAGTAGTACAACCGGACAGTTAGTATACCCAATTCAGCCCCAGCATTTT
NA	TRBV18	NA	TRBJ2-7	CASSLPPRFNEQYF	TGTGCCAGCTCACTACCACCGCGGTTTAACGAGCAGTACTTC
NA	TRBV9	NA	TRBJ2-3	CASSVESRVDTQYF	TGTGCCAGCAGCGTCGAATCCCGGGTAGATACGCAGTATTTT
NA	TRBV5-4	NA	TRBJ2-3	CASSLDPRVVGDTQYF	TGTGCCAGCAGCTTGGATCCCAGGGTAGTAGGAGATACGCAGTATTTT
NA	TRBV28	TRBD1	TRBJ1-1	CASSLRGTAVEAFF	TGTGCCAGCAGCCTTAGAGGGACAGCAGTTGAAGCTTTCTTT
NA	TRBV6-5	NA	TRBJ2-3	CASSYSARFTDTQYF	TGTGCCAGCAGTTACTCTGCACGGTTTACAGATACGCAGTATTTT
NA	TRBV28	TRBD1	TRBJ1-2	CATYPIRDSYGYTF	TGTGCCACCTACCCTATAAGGGACAGCTATGGCTACACCTTC
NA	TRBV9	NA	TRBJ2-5	CASSVVEVDKLETQYF	TGTGCCAGCAGCGTAGTTGAGGTGGACAAGTTAGAGACCCAGTACTTC
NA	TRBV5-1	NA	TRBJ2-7	CASSLVAGSSYEQYF	TGCGCCAGCAGCTTGGTGGCGGGAAGCTCCTACGAGCAGTACTTC
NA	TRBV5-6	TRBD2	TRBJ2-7	CASSRFETSGSYEQYF	TGTGCCAGCAGCCGATTTGAGACTAGCGGGAGCTACGAGCAGTACTTC
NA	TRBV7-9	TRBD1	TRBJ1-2	CASSESGQGWGYTF	TGTGCCAGCAGCGAAAGTGGACAGGGTTGGGGCTACACCTTC
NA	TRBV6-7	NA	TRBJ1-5	CASSPAVVSNQPQHF	TGTGCCAGCAGTCCCGCGGTAGTTAGCAATCAGCCCCAGCATTTT
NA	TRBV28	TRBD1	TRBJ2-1	CASKDRGGNEQFF	TGTGCCAGCAAGGACAGGGGGGGAAATGAGCAGTTCTTC
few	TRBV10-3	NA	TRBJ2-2	CAISAGNGTGELFF	TGTGCCATCAGCGCAGGGAATGGCACCGGGGAGCTGTTTTTT
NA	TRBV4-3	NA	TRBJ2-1	CASSQDVRVSGGVEQFF	TGCGCCAGCAGCCAAGATGTGCGGGTGTCGGGGGGCGTTGAGCAGTTCTTC
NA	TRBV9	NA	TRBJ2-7	CASSVGALPYEQYF	TGTGCCAGCAGCGTAGGAGCCCTACCCTACGAGCAGTACTTC